The entry that follows covers one TCR beta chain sequence. The antigen is undetermined. Data came from immunoSEQ multiplex PCR; TCRdb stores just in-frame clones and leaves some out. The sample lists 800,000 to 950,000 clones, roughly 96% occurring once. The J segment lost 3 bases and the V segment lost 5 bases, leaving 9 bases of the junction unmatched. The CDR3 loop spans 15 amino acids. CDR1 and CDR2 from the germline V gene are MDHEN and SYDVKM. The naive CD8 subset, CD45RO-negative cells positively selected for CCR7, excluded terminally differentiated effector memory CD45RA+ cells. This sample stems from a study of shared clonotypes between healthy human individuals. Points from the study as a whole: The study generally estimated greater richness for naive than memory subsets.

The sequenced sample was naive CD8+ T cells sorted from blood. The chain links TRBV28 to TRBJ2-7; 8 nucleotides agree with TRBD1. The receptor's source is a man younger than 40 in good health. The CDR3 DNA reads as TGTGCCAGCAGTCCCCACGGGACAGGAGTCTACGAGCAGTACTTC. Its protein is CASSPHGTGVYEQYF.